This T cell receptor (beta chain) was profiled in a study of T cell repertoires in cytomegalovirus infection. Study overall: Both CMV infection and a matching HLA type were indicated by public TCR beta signatures. The study, taken as a whole, reports: CMV-specific HLA-C-restricted TCR beta clonotypes dominated the ex vivo response.

On this clonotype: As yet, its antigen is unknown.

This CDR3 spans 15 amino acids. The V end was cut by 5 bases, the J end by 3 bases, with 13 bases between. Germline loops: CDR1 MGHDK, CDR2 SYGVNS. Via MiXCR, TCRdb re-called the reads, giving one row per CDR3 protein. The data contain around 180,000 distinct CDR3 sequences, 28% of them singletons. The sample comprised PBMCs. This receptor was obtained from a human donor in good health (CMV status not recorded). Some clones in this sample may be carry-over from other donors' samples. The chain is built from TRBV25-1 and TRBJ1-4; no clear D. DNA of the CDR3: TGTGCCAGCAGTCCTCGGACGGAATCTAATGAAAAACTGTTTTTT. It translates to CASSPRTESNEKLFF.